The present entry profiles one TCR beta chain with its context. The target antigen is unknown. This sample was taken from a study of radiation and T cells in renal cell carcinoma. Whole-study context: Nephrectomy followed 15 Gy stereotactic body radiation by 4 weeks. Regarding the study as a whole: Top tumor clonotypes rose in blood 2 weeks post-radiation, then contracted.

Deletions cut 5 bases from V and 0 bases from J, with 8 bases between. This CDR3 spans 15 amino acids. CDR1 and CDR2 from the germline V gene are SEHNR and FQNEAQ (reference sequence). The time point denotes: blood 2 weeks post-SBRT. Noted treatment: 15 Gy SBRT to primary tumor, nephrectomy 4 weeks later. Clear cell pathology was present in this patient's renal cell carcinoma. TCRdb's table, derived via immunoSEQ multiplex PCR, lists solely in-frame clones and lacks some. The data hold about 150,000 clones, with roughly 87% observed a single time. The V gene is TRBV7-9, the J gene TRBJ1-6; D ambiguous. The sequence was collected from a woman aged 45-65 years with renal cell carcinoma. The input for sequencing was blood, taken from a patient whose treatment included radiotherapy and nephrectomy. CDR3: CASSVGSSYNSPLHF. DNA of the CDR3: TGTGCCAGCAGCGTAGGGAGCTCCTATAATTCACCCCTCCACTTT. The full variable domain, with the rest looked up from reference TRBV7-9 and TRBJ1-6, is DTGVSQNPRHKITKRGQNVTFRCDPISEHNRLYWYRQTLGQGPEFLTYFQNEAQLEKSRLLSDRFSAERPKGSFSTLEIQRTEQGDSAMYLCASSVGSSYNSPLHFGNGTRLTVT.